Listed below are T cell receptor beta chains from one sample, sequenced in a study of T cells in Graves' hyperthyroidism and ophthalmopathy. From the multiplex PCR reads, TCRdb called clonotypes with MiXCR, one entry per CDR3 protein. This table has approximately 560,000 distinct CDR3 sequences, 35% to 55% appearing once. Sequencing used peripheral blood or thyroid tissue (not recorded which). These receptors all stem from a woman between 18 and 29 years old with Graves' hyperthyroidism. Both conserved end residues are part of each CDR3. Fields, in order: CDR3 protein, J gene, V gene.

CDR3 protein: CASSLRYYEQYF
J gene: TRBJ2-7
V gene: TRBV5-5

CDR3 protein: CASSEIGLAEGQYF
J gene: TRBJ2-7
V gene: TRBV2

CDR3 protein: CATSGHRGGTEAFF
J gene: TRBJ1-1
V gene: TRBV15

CDR3 protein: CASSPRDTDGYTF
J gene: TRBJ1-2
V gene: TRBV25-1

CDR3 protein: CASRASGRSYEQYF
J gene: TRBJ2-7
V gene: TRBV7-2

CDR3 protein: CASSIIGSLMKELFF
J gene: TRBJ1-4
V gene: TRBV19

CDR3 protein: CANSPRPGRTNEKLFF
J gene: TRBJ1-4
V gene: TRBV7-3

CDR3 protein: CATTLRRQNTEAFF
J gene: TRBJ1-1
V gene: TRBV12-3/TRBV12-4

CDR3 protein: CASSGAPYEQYF
J gene: TRBJ2-7
V gene: TRBV9

CDR3 protein: CASSRAWGLNQPQHF
J gene: TRBJ1-5
V gene: TRBV7-2

CDR3 protein: CASSPDSQSGNTIYF
J gene: TRBJ1-3
V gene: TRBV2

CDR3 protein: CATSRDRSAIRADEQYF
J gene: TRBJ2-7
V gene: TRBV15

CDR3 protein: CATSDTQGLNQPQHF
J gene: TRBJ1-5
V gene: TRBV24-1

CDR3 protein: CSVVLTGGNTIYF
J gene: TRBJ1-3
V gene: TRBV29-1

CDR3 protein: CASSERGSGANVLTF
J gene: TRBJ2-6
V gene: TRBV19

CDR3 protein: CASSQGQSTEAFF
J gene: TRBJ1-1
V gene: TRBV14

CDR3 protein: CSARAPTAYGYTF
J gene: TRBJ1-2
V gene: TRBV20-1

CDR3 protein: CASSRGFSYEQYF
J gene: TRBJ2-7
V gene: TRBV5-6

CDR3 protein: CASSSYRVSTNYGYTF
J gene: TRBJ1-2
V gene: TRBV25-1

CDR3 protein: CATSDTGQVYGYTF
J gene: TRBJ1-2
V gene: TRBV24-1

CDR3 protein: CASSSQGGFDYGYTF
J gene: TRBJ1-2
V gene: TRBV25-1

CDR3 protein: CASSEEANANQPQHF
J gene: TRBJ1-5
V gene: TRBV2

CDR3 protein: CSAMRMGGRSVYNSPLHF
J gene: TRBJ1-6
V gene: TRBV20-1

CDR3 protein: CASSPRVAQGTYEQYF
J gene: TRBJ2-7
V gene: TRBV7-9

CDR3 protein: CASREDGVQPQHF
J gene: TRBJ1-5
V gene: TRBV19

CDR3 protein: CASSSTSSGGETQYF
J gene: TRBJ2-5
V gene: TRBV7-8

CDR3 protein: CASSPALGQTNEKLFF
J gene: TRBJ1-4
V gene: TRBV2